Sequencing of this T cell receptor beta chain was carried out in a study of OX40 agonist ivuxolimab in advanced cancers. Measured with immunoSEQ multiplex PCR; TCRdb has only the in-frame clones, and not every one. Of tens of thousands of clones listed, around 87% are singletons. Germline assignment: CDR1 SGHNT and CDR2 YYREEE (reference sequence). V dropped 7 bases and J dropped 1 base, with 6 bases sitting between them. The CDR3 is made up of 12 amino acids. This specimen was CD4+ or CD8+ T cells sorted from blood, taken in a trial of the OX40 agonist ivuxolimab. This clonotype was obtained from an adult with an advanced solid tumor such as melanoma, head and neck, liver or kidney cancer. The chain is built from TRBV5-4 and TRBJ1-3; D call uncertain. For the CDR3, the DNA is TGTGCCAGCGGTCTATCTGGAAACACCATATATTTT. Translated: CASGLSGNTIYF.